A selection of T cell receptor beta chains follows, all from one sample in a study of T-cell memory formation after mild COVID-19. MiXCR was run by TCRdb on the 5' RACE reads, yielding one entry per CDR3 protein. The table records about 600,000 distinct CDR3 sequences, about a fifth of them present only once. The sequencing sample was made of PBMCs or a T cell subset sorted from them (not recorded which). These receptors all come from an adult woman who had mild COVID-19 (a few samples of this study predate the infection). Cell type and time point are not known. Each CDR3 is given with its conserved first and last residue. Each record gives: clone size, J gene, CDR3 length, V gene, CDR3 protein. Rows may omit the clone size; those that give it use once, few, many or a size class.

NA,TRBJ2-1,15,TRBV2,CASSSGGAVVDEQFF
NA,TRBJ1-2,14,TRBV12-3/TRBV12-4,CASSIPSGGYGYTF
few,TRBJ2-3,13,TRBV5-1,CASSFRVTDTQYF
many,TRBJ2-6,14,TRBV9,CASSRVSGANVLTF
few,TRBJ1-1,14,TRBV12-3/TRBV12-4,CASSLTGVNAEAFF
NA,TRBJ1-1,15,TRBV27,CASSLSGFMNTEAFF
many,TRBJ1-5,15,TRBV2,CASSPLGSGNQPQHF
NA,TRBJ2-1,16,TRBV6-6,CASSRYGAGGLYEQFF
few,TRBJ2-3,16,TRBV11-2,CASRSVGGASTDTQYF
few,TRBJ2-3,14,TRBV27,CASSLLAEGDTQYF
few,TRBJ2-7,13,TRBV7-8,CASSSLPRYEQYF
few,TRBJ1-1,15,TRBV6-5,CASSYLPPTNTEAFF
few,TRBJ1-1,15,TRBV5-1,CASSRTRAADIEAFF
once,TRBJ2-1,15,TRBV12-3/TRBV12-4,CASTPSGGRYNEQFF
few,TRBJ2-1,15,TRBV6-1,CASSVWLSSYNEQFF
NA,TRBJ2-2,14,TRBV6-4,CASSDGGYTGELFF
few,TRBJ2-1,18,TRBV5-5,CASSVSDRGQGVHNEQFF
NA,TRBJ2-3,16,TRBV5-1,CASSLIAGSRTDTQYF
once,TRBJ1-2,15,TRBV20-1,CSASPTGLGGYGYTF
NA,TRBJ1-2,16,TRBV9,CASSVSGTGWDYGYTF
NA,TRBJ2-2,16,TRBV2,CASSGGLAGATGELFF
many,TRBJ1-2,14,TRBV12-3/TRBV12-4,CASNSRRQAFSYTF
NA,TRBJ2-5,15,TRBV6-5,CASSQLAGGQETQYF
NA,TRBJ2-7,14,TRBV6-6,CASSYVLAGNEQYF
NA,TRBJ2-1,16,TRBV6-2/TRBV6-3,CASSTQVVVPYNEQFF
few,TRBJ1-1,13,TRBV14,CASRQSAGTEAFF
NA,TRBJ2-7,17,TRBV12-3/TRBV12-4,CASSFSLRGGSNYEQYF
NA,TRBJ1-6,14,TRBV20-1,CSARSGGYNSPLHF
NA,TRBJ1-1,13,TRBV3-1,CASSQSDNTEAFF
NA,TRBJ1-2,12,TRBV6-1,CASSSRQGSYTF
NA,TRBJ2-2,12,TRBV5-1,CASSWHAGELFF
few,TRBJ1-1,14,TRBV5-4,CATSGRRGNTEAFF
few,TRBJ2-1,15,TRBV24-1,CATRGPVGGGNEQFF
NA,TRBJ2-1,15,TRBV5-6,CASSLELAGLNEQFF
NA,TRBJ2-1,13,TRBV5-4,CASSAWTGNEQFF
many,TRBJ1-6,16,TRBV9,CASSSDRGSYNSPLHF
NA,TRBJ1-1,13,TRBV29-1,CSVDPGLFTEAFF
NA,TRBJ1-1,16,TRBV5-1,CASSLLGSDMNTEAFF
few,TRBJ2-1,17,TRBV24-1,CATSDTRVAGPNNEQFF
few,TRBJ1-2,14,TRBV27,CASTRTGGAGGYTF
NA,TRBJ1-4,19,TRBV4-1,CASSQVQGWVGEGIEKLFF
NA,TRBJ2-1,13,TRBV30,CAWSTGDYNEQFF
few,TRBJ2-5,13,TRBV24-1,CATSRGVPETQYF
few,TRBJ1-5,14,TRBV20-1,CSARDLGGNQPQHF
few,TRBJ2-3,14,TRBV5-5,CASMVDSLTDTQYF
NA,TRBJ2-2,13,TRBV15,CATATGSAGELFF
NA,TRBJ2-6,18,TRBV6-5,CASSYSRQGLSGANVLTF
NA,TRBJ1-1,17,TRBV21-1,CASSKDGTEAMNTEAFF
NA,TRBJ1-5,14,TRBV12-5,CASVLRQPNQPQHF
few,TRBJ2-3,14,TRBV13,CASSPTQDTDTQYF
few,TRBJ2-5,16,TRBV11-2,CASSLGHGGGQETQYF
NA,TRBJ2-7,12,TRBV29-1,CSVVRTSGEQYF
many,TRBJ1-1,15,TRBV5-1,CASSSRQGGGAEAFF
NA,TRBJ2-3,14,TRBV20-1,CSAPTAIYRDTQYF
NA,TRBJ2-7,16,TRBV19,CASRTTEAGPFYEQYF
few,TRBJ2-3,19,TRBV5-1,CASSLDGLAGPLSTDTQYF
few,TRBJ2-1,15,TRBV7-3,CASSLTPASNNEQFF
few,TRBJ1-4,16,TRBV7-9,CASSLERWQSNEKLFF
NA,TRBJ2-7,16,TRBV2,CASNDPQDRGPYEQYF
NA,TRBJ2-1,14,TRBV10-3,CAISTGQIYNEQFF